This passage covers 24 T cell receptor beta chains from one sample sequenced in a study of T cells in Graves' hyperthyroidism and ophthalmopathy. It was RNA transcripts that yielded the amplified TCR beta CDR3 regions. The TCR CDR3 first-round RT-PCR relied on the HTBI primer set. TCRdb re-called the multiplex PCR reads through MiXCR, storing one row per CDR3 protein. The data hold 450,000 to 700,000 distinct CDR3 sequences, with just over 45% observed a single time. Material: peripheral blood or thyroid tissue (not recorded which). Receptors originate from an adult woman with Graves' disease, either hyperthyroidism or ophthalmopathy (not recorded which).

This clonotype has a handful of counts. The rearrangement joins TRBV7-2 to TRBJ1-2; D is perhaps TRBD1 (5 bases). With 0 bases removed from V and 9 bases from J, the gap between germline ends came to 17 bases. CDR1 and CDR2 from the germline V gene are SGHTA and FQGNSA. This CDR3 has 15 residues. The CDR3 sequence is CASSLARRGDGSYTF. Written as DNA, the CDR3 is TGTGCCAGCAGCTTAGCGCGGCGGGGGGACGGGAGCTACACCTTC.

This clonotype was seen only once. The chain is built from TRBV7-3 and TRBJ2-6; 7 positions agree with TRBD2. After removal of 5 bases from V and 4 bases from J, the junction contained 14 bases not matched to a gene. CDR3 length: 18 residues. Germline CDR1 reads SGHTA; CDR2 reads FQGTGA. The CDR3 DNA reads TGTGCCAGCAGCCTGTCCGGGAGGATGAACACCGGGGCCAACGTCCTGACTTTC. The encoded protein is CASSLSGRMNTGANVLTF.

In its sample, this clonotype was seen many times. The chain employs TRBV7-3 and TRBJ2-2; 9 nucleotides align to TRBD2. The J segment lost 4 bases and the V segment lost 5 bases, leaving 8 bases of the junction unmatched. Germline values: CDR1 SGHTA, CDR2 FQGTGA. CDR3 length: 16 residues. This CDR3 is CASSMGAGGATGELFF. Here the CDR3 DNA reads TGTGCCAGCAGCATGGGGGCGGGAGGGGCCACCGGGGAGCTGTTTTTT.

This clonotype was seen ten or more times. The chain recombines TRBV2 with TRBJ2-2; TRBD2 is a possible D gene (6 bases). CDR1 SNHLY and CDR2 FYNNEI come from the germline V gene. The CDR3 is 15 residues long. V dropped 4 bases and J dropped 5 bases, with 14 bases sitting between them. Here the CDR3 reads CASSVGSGRTGELFF. DNA for the CDR3: TGTGCCAGCAGTGTCGGCAGCGGGCGGACCGGGGAGCTGTTTTTT.

J is TRBJ1-6 and V is TRBV12-3 or TRBV12-4; a weak D match, TRBD1 (6 bases). The CDR3 runs 14 residues. V gave up 6 bases and J gave up 7 bases, with 13 bases separating them. The CDR3 DNA reads TGTGCCAGCAGACCCGGGACACCGAATTCACCCCTCCACTTT. This gives the protein CASRPGTPNSPLHF.

This clonotype occurred many times. J is TRBJ2-5 and V is TRBV2, with D maybe TRBD2 (7 bases). Trimming removed 3 bases from V and 7 bases from J, with 18 bases in between. This CDR3 comprises 15 residues. Germline CDR1 and CDR2: SNHLY and FYNNEI. The CDR3 bases are TGTGCCAGCAGTGAGGCGGGGGCCAAGAAGGGGACCCAGTACTTC. Its protein product is CASSEAGAKKGTQYF.

A note on this clonotype: No conserved phenylalanine or tryptophan is present at the end of the CDR3, so a read error is the likely explanation. No DNA is shown, since the ends of the CDR3 on it are uncertain; the CDR3 is the one TCRdb lists. The chain employs TRBV2 and TRBJ1-1; TRBD1 is the table's D call, not checked against the DNA. Germline loops: CDR1 SNHLY, CDR2 FYNNEI. The CDR3 is 9 amino acids in total, end residues counted. CDR3 sequence: CASSPRVTS.

This clonotype was found a few times. The chain is built from TRBV12-3 or TRBV12-4 and TRBJ1-6; 8 bases fit TRBD1. Unmatched junction bases numbered 7, after V lost 5 bases and J lost 7 bases. CDR3 length: 15 residues. The DNA of the CDR3 is TGTGCCAGCAGTCTCCAGACAGGGGTCAATTCACCCCTCCACTTT. Amino acid sequence: CASSLQTGVNSPLHF.

The table lists this clonotype with many counts. V and J are TRBV20-1 and TRBJ2-7; possible D gene TRBD1, 5 bases. Trimming shortened V by 2 bases and J by 2 bases, and 7 bases separated the two germline ends. This CDR3 is 12 amino acids long. Germline assignment: CDR1 DFQATT and CDR2 SNEGSKA (reference sequence). The CDR3 protein is CSARTDTYEQYF. As DNA, the CDR3 is TGCAGTGCTAGAACGGACACCTACGAGCAGTACTTC.

This clonotype was recorded many times. This chain joins TRBV5-4 and TRBJ2-5, with D possibly matching TRBD2 (5 bases). Trimming shortened V by 3 bases and J by 4 bases, and 13 bases separated the two germline ends. CDR1 and CDR2 from the germline V gene are SGHNT and YYREEE (reference sequence). This CDR3 region has 14 residues. CDR3 sequence: CASSSGIGRETQYF. The CDR3, as DNA: TGTGCCAGCAGCTCGGGAATTGGGCGAGAGACCCAGTACTTC.

The rearrangement uses TRBV7-6 and TRBJ2-2, with TRBD2 matching over 7 bases. The V gene's germline CDR1 is SGHVS and CDR2 FNYEAQ. V dropped 7 bases and J dropped 2; count of bases not matched to a gene: 7. This CDR3 has 15 residues. CDR3 residues: CASTPASGNTGELFF. For the CDR3, the DNA is TGTGCCAGCACCCCGGCTAGCGGCAACACCGGGGAGCTGTTTTTT.

In the case of this clonotype: An end of the junction does not agree with germline; a read error may underlie this. The chain uses TRBV7-9 and TRBJ1-1; D is undetermined. CDR1 is SEHNR, CDR2 FQNEAQ, per germline (reference sequence). This CDR3 is built from 13 residues. This chain's CDR3 is CASSLQENTEASF. As DNA, the CDR3 is TGTGCCAGCAGCTTGCAAGAGAACACTGAAGCTTCCTTT.

This chain uses TRBV7-2 with TRBJ1-5, with D uncertain. Deletions cut 0 bases from V and 6 bases from J, with 9 bases between. This CDR3 is 14 amino acids long. The V gene's germline CDR1 is SGHTA and CDR2 FQGNSA. The CDR3 reads CASSLAGFGQPQHF. Here the CDR3 DNA reads TGTGCCAGCAGCTTAGCAGGTTTTGGTCAGCCCCAGCATTTT.

The chain joins TRBV5-1 to TRBJ2-2, with 8 bases matching TRBD2. This CDR3 has 14 residues. Germline V gene lookup returns CDR1 SGHRS and CDR2 YFSETQ. V dropped 5 bases and J dropped 1; count of bases not matched to a gene: 1. CDR3 amino acids: CASRTSGNTGELFF. The CDR3 DNA reads TGCGCCAGCAGAACTAGCGGGAACACCGGGGAGCTGTTTTTT.

Many counts were recorded for this clonotype. The rearrangement links TRBV5-1 to TRBJ2-7; D ambiguous. Germline assignment: CDR1 SGHRS and CDR2 YFSETQ. V gave up 0 bases and J gave up 2 bases, with 9 bases separating them. This CDR3 region has 14 residues. The CDR3 DNA is TGCGCCAGCAGCTTGGGCGCGGATACCTACGAGCAGTACTTC. It specifies CASSLGADTYEQYF.

Concerning this clonotype: A clone one base away is much larger, so this may be a read error. The chain couples TRBV5-1 to TRBJ2-2; D is unclear. Germline assignment: CDR1 SGHRS and CDR2 YFSETQ. Trimming took off 4 bases at V and 6 bases at J, with 10 bases between the two ends. The CDR3 totals 13 residues. The CDR3 coding sequence is TGCGCCAGCAGCCCACCTCCATCCGGGGAGCTGTTTTTT. It is translated as CASSPPPSGELFF.

Here the CDR3 reads CSVAVGTGTYEQYF. CDR3 in DNA: TGCAGCGTTGCGGTCGGGACAGGAACCTACGAGCAGTACTTC. The rearrangement links TRBV29-1 to TRBJ2-7; TRBD1 matches 8 bases. V shed 4 bases, J shed 2 bases, and the junction held 7 bases outside the gene matches. Germline CDR1 and CDR2: SQVTM and ANQGSEA. This CDR3 comprises 14 residues.

This chain connects TRBV10-3 to TRBJ1-2; possible D gene TRBD1, 6 bases. Trimming cost V 4 bases and J 1 base, with 10 bases left between them. This CDR3 is 14 amino acids long. Germline assignment: CDR1 ENHRY and CDR2 SYGVKD. CDR3 in DNA: TGTGCCATCAGTGTGGGGACACTTAACTATGGCTACACCTTC. Encoded protein: CAISVGTLNYGYTF.

In this sample, this clonotype turned up many times. The chain has TRBV5-1 and TRBJ2-5; TRBD2 might be the D (6 bases). The germline V and J ends were trimmed by 5 bases and 6 bases, with 14 bases remaining between them. CDR1 and CDR2 from the germline V gene are SGHRS and YFSETQ. There are 13 residues in the CDR3. The CDR3 is CASSYSGSQTQYF. CDR3 bases: TGCGCCAGCAGTTATAGCGGCAGTCAGACCCAGTACTTC.

In its sample, this clonotype was seen a few times. The chain combines TRBV7-2 with TRBJ1-6; a weak D match, TRBD1 (5 bases). The CDR3 sequence is 14 residues long. Trimming removed 4 bases from V and 7 bases from J, with 11 bases in between. In germline, CDR1 is SGHTA, CDR2 FQGNSA. The CDR3 protein is CASSYLEGNSPLHF. CDR3 sequence (DNA): TGTGCCAGCAGCTATTTGGAGGGGAATTCACCCCTCCACTTT.

This clonotype was found many times. The rearrangement links TRBV12-3 or TRBV12-4 to TRBJ1-1; 7 nucleotides agree with TRBD1. There are 14 residues in the CDR3. V shed 4 bases, J shed 3 bases, and the junction held 5 bases outside the gene matches. CDR3 region: CASSSDRAYTEAFF. In nucleotides, the CDR3 is TGTGCCAGCAGTTCCGACAGGGCCTACACTGAAGCTTTCTTT.

This clonotype was found many times. J is TRBJ1-5 and V is TRBV27; D remains ambiguous. With 6 bases removed from V and 4 bases from J, the gap between germline ends came to 4 bases. The CDR3 spans 11 residues. CDR1 is MNHEY, CDR2 SMNVEV, per germline (reference sequence). Here the CDR3 DNA reads TGTGCCAGCAGCCCTAATCAGCCCCAGCATTTT. Its protein product is CASSPNQPQHF.

V and J are TRBV20-1 and TRBJ1-2; D may be TRBD1 (5 bases). The germline CDR1 and CDR2 sequences are DFQATT and SNEGSKA (reference sequence). This CDR3 is built from 16 residues. V lost 4 bases and J lost 0, with 18 bases in between. Here the CDR3 reads CSANPPGTATNYGYTF. The CDR3 DNA follows: TGCAGTGCTAACCCTCCAGGGACGGCGACTAACTATGGCTACACCTTC.

The chain has TRBV24-1 and TRBJ1-2; D gene uncertain. This CDR3 is built from 11 residues. Trimming cost V 7 bases and J 5 bases, with 7 bases left between them. Germline V lookup: CDR1 KGHDR, CDR2 SFDVKD. CDR3 coding DNA: TGTGCCACCAGGGTGCGGTATGGCTACACCTTC. Its protein product is CATRVRYGYTF.